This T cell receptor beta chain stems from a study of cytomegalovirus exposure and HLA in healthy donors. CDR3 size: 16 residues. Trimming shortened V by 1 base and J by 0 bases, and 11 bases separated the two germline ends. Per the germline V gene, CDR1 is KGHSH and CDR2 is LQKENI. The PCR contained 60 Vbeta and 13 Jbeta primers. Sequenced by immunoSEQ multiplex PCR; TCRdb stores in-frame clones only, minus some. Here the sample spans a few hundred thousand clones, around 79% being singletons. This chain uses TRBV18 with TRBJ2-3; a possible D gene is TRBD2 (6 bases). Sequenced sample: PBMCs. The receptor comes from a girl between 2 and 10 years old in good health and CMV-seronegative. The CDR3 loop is CASSPLRGESTDTQYF. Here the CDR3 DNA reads TGTGCCAGCTCACCACTTCGCGGGGAAAGCACAGATACGCAGTATTTT.